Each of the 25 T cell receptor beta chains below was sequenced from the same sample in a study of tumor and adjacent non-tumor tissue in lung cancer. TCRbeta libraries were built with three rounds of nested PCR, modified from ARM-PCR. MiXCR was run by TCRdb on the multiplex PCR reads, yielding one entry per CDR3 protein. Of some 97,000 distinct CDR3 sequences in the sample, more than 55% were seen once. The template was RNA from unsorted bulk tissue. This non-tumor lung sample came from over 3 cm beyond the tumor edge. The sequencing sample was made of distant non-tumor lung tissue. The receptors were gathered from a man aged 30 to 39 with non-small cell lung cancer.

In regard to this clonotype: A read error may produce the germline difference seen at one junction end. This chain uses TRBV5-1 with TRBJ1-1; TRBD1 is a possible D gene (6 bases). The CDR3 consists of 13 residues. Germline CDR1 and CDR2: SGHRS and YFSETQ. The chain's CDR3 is CASNLVGGTEALF. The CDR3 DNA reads TGCGCCAGCAACTTGGTTGGGGGCACTGAAGCTCTCTTT.

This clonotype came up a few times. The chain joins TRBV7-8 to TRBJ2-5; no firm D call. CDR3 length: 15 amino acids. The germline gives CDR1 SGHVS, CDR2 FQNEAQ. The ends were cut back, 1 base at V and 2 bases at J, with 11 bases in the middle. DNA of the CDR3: TGTGCCAGCAGCTTAGAGGCAAGTGGTCAAGAGACCCAGTACTTC. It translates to CASSLEASGQETQYF.

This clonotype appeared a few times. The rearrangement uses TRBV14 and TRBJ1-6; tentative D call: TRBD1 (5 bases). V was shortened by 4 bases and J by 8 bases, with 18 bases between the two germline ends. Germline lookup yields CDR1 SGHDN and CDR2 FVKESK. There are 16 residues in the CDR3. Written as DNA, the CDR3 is TGTGCCAGCAGCCCGTTGGGGCAGGGACCGGATTCACCCCTCCACTTT. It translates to CASSPLGQGPDSPLHF.

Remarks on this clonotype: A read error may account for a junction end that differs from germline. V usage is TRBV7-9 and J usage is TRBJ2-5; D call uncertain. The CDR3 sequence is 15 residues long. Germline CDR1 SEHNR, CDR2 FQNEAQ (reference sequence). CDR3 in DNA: TGTGCCGGCAGCTTAGTATTGACATTCCAAGAGACCCAGTACTTC. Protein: CAGSLVLTFQETQYF.

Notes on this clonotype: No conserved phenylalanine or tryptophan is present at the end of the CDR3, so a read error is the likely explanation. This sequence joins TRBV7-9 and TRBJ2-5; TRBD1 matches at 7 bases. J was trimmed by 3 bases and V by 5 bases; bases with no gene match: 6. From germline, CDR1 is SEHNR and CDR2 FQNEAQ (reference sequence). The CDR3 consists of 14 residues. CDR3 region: CASSTYTGEETQYL. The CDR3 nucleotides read TGTGCCAGCAGCACCTACACAGGGGAAGAGACCCAGTACTTA.

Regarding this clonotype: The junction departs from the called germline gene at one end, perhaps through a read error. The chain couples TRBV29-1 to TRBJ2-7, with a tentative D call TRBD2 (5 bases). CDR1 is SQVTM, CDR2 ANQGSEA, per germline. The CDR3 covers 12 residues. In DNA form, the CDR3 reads TGCAGCGTTGACGGGAATAACTACGAGCAGTGCTTC. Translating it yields CSVDGNNYEQCF.

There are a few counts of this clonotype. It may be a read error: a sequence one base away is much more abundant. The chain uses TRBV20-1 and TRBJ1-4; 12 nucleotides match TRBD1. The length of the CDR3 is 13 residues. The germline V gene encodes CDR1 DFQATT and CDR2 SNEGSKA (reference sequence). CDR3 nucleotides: TGCAGAGCTAGGGACAGGGGGCGGGAAAAACTGTTTTTT. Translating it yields CRARDRGREKLFF.

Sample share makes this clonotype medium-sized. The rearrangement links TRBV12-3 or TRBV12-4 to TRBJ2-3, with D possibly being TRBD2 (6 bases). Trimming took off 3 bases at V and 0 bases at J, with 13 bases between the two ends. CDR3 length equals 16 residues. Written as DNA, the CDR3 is TGTGCCAGCAGTTTCTTCGTAGCGGATAGCACAGATACGCAGTATTTT. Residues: CASSFFVADSTDTQYF.

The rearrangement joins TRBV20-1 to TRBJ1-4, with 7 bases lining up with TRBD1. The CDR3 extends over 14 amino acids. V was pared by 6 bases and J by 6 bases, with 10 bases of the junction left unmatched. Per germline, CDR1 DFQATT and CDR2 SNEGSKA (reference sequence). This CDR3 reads CSAIGQAWYEKLFF. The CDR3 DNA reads TGCAGTGCAATTGGACAGGCTTGGTATGAAAAACTGTTTTTT.

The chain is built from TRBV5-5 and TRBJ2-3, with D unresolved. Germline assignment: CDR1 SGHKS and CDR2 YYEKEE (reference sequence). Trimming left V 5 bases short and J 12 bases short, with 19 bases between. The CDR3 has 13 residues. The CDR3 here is CASSSWGSETQYF. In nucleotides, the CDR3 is TGTGCCAGCAGTTCATGGGGATCTGAAACCCAGTATTTT.

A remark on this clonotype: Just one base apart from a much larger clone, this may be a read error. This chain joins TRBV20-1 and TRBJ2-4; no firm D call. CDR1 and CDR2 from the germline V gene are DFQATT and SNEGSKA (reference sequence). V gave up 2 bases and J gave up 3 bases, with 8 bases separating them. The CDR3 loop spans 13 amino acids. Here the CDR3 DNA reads TGCAGTGCTAGAATCCGAATCAAAAACATTCAGTACTTC. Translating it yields CSARIRIKNIQYF.

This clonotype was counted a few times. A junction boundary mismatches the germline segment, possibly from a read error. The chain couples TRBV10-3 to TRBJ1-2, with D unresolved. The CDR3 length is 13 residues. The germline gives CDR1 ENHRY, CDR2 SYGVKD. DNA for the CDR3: TGTGCCACCCAGAGTGGAGCTAACTATGGCTACGCCTTC. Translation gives CATQSGANYGYAF.

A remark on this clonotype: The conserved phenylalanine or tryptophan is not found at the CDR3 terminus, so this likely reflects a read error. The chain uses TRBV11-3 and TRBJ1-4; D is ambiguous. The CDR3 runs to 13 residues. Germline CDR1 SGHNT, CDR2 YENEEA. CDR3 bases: TGTGCCAGCAGCTTAGTGTGCGGTGAACAACTGTTTTTA. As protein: CASSLVCGEQLFL.

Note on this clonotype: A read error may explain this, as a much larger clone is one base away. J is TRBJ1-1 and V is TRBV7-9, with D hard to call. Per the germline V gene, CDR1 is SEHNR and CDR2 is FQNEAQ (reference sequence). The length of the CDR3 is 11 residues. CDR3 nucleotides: TGTACCAGCAGCTACGGCGGAGAAGCTTTCTTT. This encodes CTSSYGGEAFF.

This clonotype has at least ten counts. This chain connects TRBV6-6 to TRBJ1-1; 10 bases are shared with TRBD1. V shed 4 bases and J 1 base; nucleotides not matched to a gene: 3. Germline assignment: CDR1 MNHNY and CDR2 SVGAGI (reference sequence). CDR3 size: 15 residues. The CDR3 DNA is TGTGCCAGCAGTTGGACAGGGGGAGCGAACACTGAAGCTTTCTTT. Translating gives CASSWTGGANTEAFF.

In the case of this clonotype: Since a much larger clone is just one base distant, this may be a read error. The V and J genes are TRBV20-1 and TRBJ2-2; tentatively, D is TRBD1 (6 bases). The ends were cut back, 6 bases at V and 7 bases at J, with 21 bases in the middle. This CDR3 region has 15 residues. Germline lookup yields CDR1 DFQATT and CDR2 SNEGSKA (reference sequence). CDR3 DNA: TGCAGTGCAGTGGGGGCGAGGGGGTCAAACGGGGAGCTGTTTTTT. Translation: CSAVGARGSNGELFF.

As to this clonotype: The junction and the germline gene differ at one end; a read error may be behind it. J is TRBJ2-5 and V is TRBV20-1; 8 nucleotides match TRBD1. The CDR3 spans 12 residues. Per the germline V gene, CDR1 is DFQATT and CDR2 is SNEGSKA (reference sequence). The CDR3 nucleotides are TGCAGTACGGTTACAGGGGGAGAGACCCAATACTTC. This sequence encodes CSTVTGGETQYF.

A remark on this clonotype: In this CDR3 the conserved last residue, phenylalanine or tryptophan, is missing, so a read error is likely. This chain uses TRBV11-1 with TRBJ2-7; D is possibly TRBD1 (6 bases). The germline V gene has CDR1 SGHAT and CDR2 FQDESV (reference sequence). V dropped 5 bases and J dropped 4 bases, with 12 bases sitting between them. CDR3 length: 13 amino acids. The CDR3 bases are TGTGCCAGCAGCGTAGGGGGAGAATACGAGCAGTACTCA. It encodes CASSVGGEYEQYS.

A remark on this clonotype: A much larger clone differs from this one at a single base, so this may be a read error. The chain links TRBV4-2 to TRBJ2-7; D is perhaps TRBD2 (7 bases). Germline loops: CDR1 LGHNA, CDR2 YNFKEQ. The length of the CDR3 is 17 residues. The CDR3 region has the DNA TGTGCCAACAGCCAAGGACTTGCGGGGGACATCTCCTACGAGCAGTACTTC. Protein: CANSQGLAGDISYEQYF.

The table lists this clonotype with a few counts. CDR3 DNA sequence: TGTGCCAGCAGCAGGAGGGGGGGGACTGAAGCTTTCTTT. Its translation is CASSRRGGTEAFF. This chain joins TRBV7-9 and TRBJ1-1, with D perhaps matching TRBD1 (6 bases). Germline V gene sequence: CDR1 SEHNR, CDR2 FQNEAQ (reference sequence). Trimming stripped 5 bases from V and 5 bases from J, with 12 bases between. The CDR3 spans 13 residues.

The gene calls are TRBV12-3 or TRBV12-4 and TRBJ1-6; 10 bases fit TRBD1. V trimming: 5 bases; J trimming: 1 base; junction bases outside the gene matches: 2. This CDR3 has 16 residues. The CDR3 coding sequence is TGTGCCAGCAGTCGACAGGGGGCTTCCTATAATTCACCCCTCCACTTT. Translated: CASSRQGASYNSPLHF.

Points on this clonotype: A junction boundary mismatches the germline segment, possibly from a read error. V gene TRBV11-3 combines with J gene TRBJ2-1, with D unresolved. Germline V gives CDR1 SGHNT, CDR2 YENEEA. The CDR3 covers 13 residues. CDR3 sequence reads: CACSPAPGNEQFF. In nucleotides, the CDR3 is TGTGCCTGCAGCCCCGCACCTGGCAATGAGCAATTCTTC.

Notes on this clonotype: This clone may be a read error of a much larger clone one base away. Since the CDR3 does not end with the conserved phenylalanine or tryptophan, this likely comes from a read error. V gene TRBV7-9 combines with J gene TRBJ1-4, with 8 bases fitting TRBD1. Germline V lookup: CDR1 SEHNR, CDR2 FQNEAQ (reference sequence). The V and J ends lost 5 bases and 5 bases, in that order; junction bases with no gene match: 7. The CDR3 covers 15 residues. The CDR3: CASSDWTGQNEKLFL. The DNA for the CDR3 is TGTGCCAGCAGCGATTGGACAGGGCAAAATGAAAAACTGTTTTTA.

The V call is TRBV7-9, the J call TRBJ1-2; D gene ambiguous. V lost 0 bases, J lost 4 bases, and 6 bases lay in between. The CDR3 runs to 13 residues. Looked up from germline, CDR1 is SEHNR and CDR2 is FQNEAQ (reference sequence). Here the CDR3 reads CASSLAGFYGYTF. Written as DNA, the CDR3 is TGTGCCAGCAGCTTAGCAGGGTTCTATGGCTACACCTTC.

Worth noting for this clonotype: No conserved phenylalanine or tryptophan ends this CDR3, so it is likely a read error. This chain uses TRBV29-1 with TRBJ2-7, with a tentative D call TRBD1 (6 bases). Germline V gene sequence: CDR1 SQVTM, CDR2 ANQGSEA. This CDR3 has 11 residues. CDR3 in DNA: TGCGGCGCGAGTACAGGGTACGAGCAGTACCTC. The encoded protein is CGASTGYEQYL.